The next 29 T cell receptor beta chains were all read from a single sample in a study of cytotoxic CD8 clonotypes in ibrutinib-treated CLL. Profiled with immunoSEQ multiplex PCR; TCRdb holds only in-frame clones, not every one. The sample lists approximately 50,000 clones; 71% were seen once. The sample here was PBMCs, taken after 12 months of ibrutinib treatment. The origin of the receptors is a human donor with chronic lymphocytic leukemia.

This chain joins TRBV11-2 and TRBJ2-2, with TRBD1 matching 9 bases. The CDR3 sequence is 17 residues long. V lost 5 bases, J lost 3 bases, and 10 bases stayed unmatched. CDR1 and CDR2 (germline): SGHAT, FQNNGV. The CDR3 DNA reads TGTGCCAGCAGCGTTGGTAGGGGACAGGGTTACACCGGGGAGCTGTTTTTT. It yields the protein CASSVGRGQGYTGELFF.

This clone turned up a few times. At the DNA level, this CDR3 is encoded by other sequences in the same sample as well. The J gene is TRBJ2-7, the V gene TRBV5-1; no reliable D call. The germline gives CDR1 SGHRS, CDR2 YFSETQ. The CDR3 has 11 amino acids. The ends were cut back, 0 bases at V and 4 bases at J, with 2 bases in the middle. CDR3 nucleotide sequence: TGCGCCAGCAGCTTGGGGTACGAGCAGTACTTC. Protein product: CASSLGYEQYF.

The chain has TRBV29-1 and TRBJ2-3, with D unclear. Trimming left V 6 bases short and J 4 bases short, with 14 bases between. Per germline, CDR1 SQVTM and CDR2 ANQGSEA. This CDR3 has 13 residues. As DNA, the CDR3 is TGCAGCGTGACGGGTCTCCAACCAGATACGCAGTATTTT. The encoded protein is CSVTGLQPDTQYF.

This clone has just a few counts. The rearrangement uses TRBV19 and TRBJ2-1, with 13 bases matching TRBD2. Per germline, CDR1 LNHDA and CDR2 SQIVND (reference sequence). CDR3 length: 15 residues. The V segment lost 5 bases and the J segment 12 bases; nucleotides outside the gene matches: 10. The CDR3 DNA sequence: TGTGCCAGTAGTGCCCGAGGACTAGCGGGAGTTCGGCAGTTCTTC. Its translation is CASSARGLAGVRQFF.

The J gene is TRBJ2-7, the V gene TRBV2; D is possibly TRBD2 (5 bases). The germline V and J ends were trimmed by 8 bases and 2 bases, with 10 bases remaining between them. CDR1 and CDR2 from the germline V gene are SNHLY and FYNNEI. CDR3 length: 12 amino acids. The CDR3 region is CASGQRTYEQYF. The DNA of the CDR3 is TGTGCCAGCGGGCAGCGGACCTACGAGCAGTACTTC.

The J gene is TRBJ1-5, the V gene TRBV29-1; weak D call: TRBD1 (5 bases). The CDR3 covers 13 residues. Per germline, CDR1 SQVTM and CDR2 ANQGSEA. The V and J ends lost 5 bases and 7 bases respectively, with 15 bases between them. The CDR3 DNA reads as TGCAGCGTTCTCTTTCGGGGGTTGCAGCCCCAGCATTTT. It specifies CSVLFRGLQPQHF.

This chain links TRBV5-4 with TRBJ1-2; 8 bases line up with TRBD1. V trimming: 3 bases; J trimming: 4 bases; junction bases outside the gene matches: 8. In germline, CDR1 is SGHNT, CDR2 YYREEE (reference sequence). The CDR3 spans 15 residues. Here the CDR3 DNA reads TGTGCCAGCAGCTCAGGGGGCGCCGGGAGCTATGGCTACACCTTC. Translating it yields CASSSGGAGSYGYTF.

The chain recombines TRBV18 with TRBJ1-5, with a tentative D call TRBD1 (5 bases). This CDR3 is built from 15 residues. Trimming removed 3 bases from V and 4 bases from J, with 13 bases in between. CDR1 is KGHSH and CDR2 is LQKENI in the germline V gene. CDR3 residues: CASSPAGAGNQPQHF. DNA of the CDR3: TGTGCCAGCTCACCCGCAGGAGCAGGGAATCAGCCCCAGCATTTT.

The chain joins TRBV20-1 to TRBJ2-7; D remains unclear. Germline V gene lookup returns CDR1 DFQATT and CDR2 SNEGSKA (reference sequence). The germline V and J ends were trimmed by 7 bases and 6 bases, with 13 bases remaining between them. The CDR3 is made up of 11 amino acids. DNA of the CDR3: TGCAGTGTGTTGGCGTTGGGCGAGCAGTACTTC. Amino acids: CSVLALGEQYF.

The chain has TRBV18 and TRBJ1-2, with D unresolved. V lost 0 bases to trimming and J lost 4 bases, with 9 bases between them. Per germline, CDR1 KGHSH and CDR2 LQKENI. The CDR3 covers 14 residues. CDR3 sequence (DNA): TGTGCCAGCTCACCACCGTTAGTGAGCTATGGCTACACCTTC. As protein: CASSPPLVSYGYTF.

The rearrangement uses TRBV2 and TRBJ1-5, with D uncertain. Per the germline V gene, CDR1 is SNHLY and CDR2 is FYNNEI. Trimming stripped 6 bases from V and 7 bases from J, with 13 bases between. This CDR3 comprises 13 residues. CDR3 sequence reads: CASRQSWEQPQHF. As DNA, the CDR3 is TGTGCCAGCAGGCAAAGTTGGGAGCAGCCCCAGCATTTT.

CDR3: CASSPEGLSSYEQYF. CDR3 DNA: TGTGCCAGCAGTCCTGAGGGGTTATCCTCCTACGAGCAGTACTTC. The chain joins TRBV28 to TRBJ2-7; D may match TRBD1 or TRBD2 (5 bases each). V was shortened by 5 bases and J by 0 bases, with 14 bases between the two germline ends. This CDR3 has 15 amino acids. Germline loops: CDR1 MDHEN, CDR2 SYDVKM.

The J gene is TRBJ2-7, the V gene TRBV2; TRBD1 aligns across 7 bases. Germline loops: CDR1 SNHLY, CDR2 FYNNEI. The CDR3 is made up of 14 amino acids. V was pared by 4 bases and J by 7 bases, with 10 bases of the junction left unmatched. CDR3 loop: CASSASQGPGEQYF. In nucleotides, the CDR3 is TGTGCCAGCAGTGCGTCACAGGGGCCGGGGGAGCAGTACTTC.

The CDR3 region is CASSLRGQLGTGELFF. CDR3 in DNA: TGTGCCAGCAGCTTGCGGGGGCAATTGGGAACCGGGGAGCTGTTTTTT. V and J are TRBV5-5 and TRBJ2-2, with D perhaps TRBD1 or TRBD2 (6 bases each). The CDR3 contains 16 residues. The ends were cut back, 1 base at V and 5 bases at J, with 15 bases in the middle. CDR1 SGHKS and CDR2 YYEKEE come from the germline V gene (reference sequence).

This clone was counted a few times. The same CDR3 can be traced to other DNA sequences in this sample. The chain recombines TRBV7-9 with TRBJ2-3; D call uncertain. Trimming pared 1 base from V and 0 bases from J, leaving 8 bases between. Germline CDR1 is SEHNR and CDR2 is FQNEAQ (reference sequence). The CDR3 is made up of 15 amino acids. The CDR3 reads CASSLVVGSTDTQYF. The CDR3 DNA is TGTGCCAGCAGCTTAGTTGTCGGTAGCACAGATACGCAGTATTTT. The variable domain in full, completed from reference TRBV7-9 and TRBJ2-3, reads DTGVSQNPRHKITKRGQNVTFRCDPISEHNRLYWYRQTLGQGPEFLTYFQNEAQLEKSRLLSDRFSAERPKGSFSTLEIQRTEQGDSAMYLCASSLVVGSTDTQYFGPGTRLTVL.

The chain employs TRBV6-5 and TRBJ2-7; 11 positions match TRBD2. The germline V gene encodes CDR1 MNHEY and CDR2 SVGAGI. The V gene end was trimmed by 5 bases and the J gene end by 3 bases; junction bases not matched to a gene: 3. CDR3 length equals 14 residues. The DNA of the CDR3 is TGTGCCAGCAGTCTAGCGGGAGGAAACTACGAGCAGTACTTC. Residues: CASSLAGGNYEQYF.

This clone was recorded a few times. The CDR3 DNA follows: TGTGCCAGCATAGGACTAGCGCTACCCTACGAGCAGTACTTC. Amino acids: CASIGLALPYEQYF. V gene TRBV27 combines with J gene TRBJ2-7; 9 bases line up with TRBD2. The germline CDR1 and CDR2 sequences are MNHEY and SMNVEV (reference sequence). This CDR3 is 14 amino acids long. J lost 2 bases, V lost 7 bases, and 6 bases had no gene match.

V gene TRBV6-6 combines with J gene TRBJ2-1; D ambiguous. The V gene lost 0 bases and the J gene lost 4 bases, with 10 bases spanning the gap. Germline V gene sequence: CDR1 MNHNY, CDR2 SVGAGI (reference sequence). The CDR3 runs 15 residues. CDR3: CASSYSNPVYNEQFF. The DNA of the CDR3 is TGTGCCAGCAGTTACTCGAACCCGGTATACAATGAGCAGTTCTTC.

The J gene is TRBJ2-5, the V gene TRBV7-2; a weak D match, TRBD2 (5 bases). The germline V gene encodes CDR1 SGHTA and CDR2 FQGNSA. Trimming removed 5 bases at V and 1 base at J, with 11 bases between. The CDR3 extends over 14 amino acids. CDR3 residues: CASSRGLIQETQYF. The CDR3 region has the DNA TGTGCCAGCAGCCGAGGACTTATCCAAGAGACCCAGTACTTC.

The chain uses TRBV6-1 and TRBJ2-4; D uncertain. CDR3 length: 15 amino acids. Germline V gives CDR1 MNHNS, CDR2 SASEGT. The V and J ends lost 3 bases and 0 bases respectively, with 9 bases between them. CDR3 loop: CASSEKVLAKNIQYF. The CDR3 coding sequence is TGTGCCAGCAGTGAGAAAGTTCTAGCCAAAAACATTCAGTACTTC.

The CDR3: CASNSPGARVGQYF. In DNA form, the CDR3 reads TGTGCCAGCAACTCCCCGGGGGCCAGGGTTGGGCAGTACTTC. J is TRBJ2-7 and V is TRBV6-1, with D possibly being TRBD1 or TRBD2 (6 bases each). Germline V CDR1 and CDR2: MNHNS, SASEGT. V lost 7 bases and J 9 bases, leaving 22 bases between the germline ends. The CDR3 contains 14 residues.

This clone was found once. The rearrangement uses TRBV7-6 and TRBJ2-7, with D perhaps matching TRBD2 (5 bases). This CDR3 is 17 amino acids long. V was shortened by 1 base and J by 2 bases, with 18 bases between the two germline ends. Germline V gene sequence: CDR1 SGHVS, CDR2 FNYEAQ. The chain's CDR3 is CASSLVLWRRLTYEQYF. CDR3 bases: TGTGCCAGCAGCTTAGTGCTTTGGAGGAGACTCACCTACGAGCAGTACTTC. Drawing the rest from reference TRBV7-6 and TRBJ2-7, the complete variable domain is GAGVSQSPRYKVTKRGQDVALRCDPISGHVSLYWYRQALGQGPEFLTYFNYEAQQDKSGLPNDRFSAERPEGSISTLTIQRTEQRDSAMYRCASSLVLWRRLTYEQYFGPGTRLTVT.

This clone was counted only a few times. J is TRBJ2-2 and V is TRBV5-6; 11 bases line up with TRBD2. From germline, CDR1 is SGHDT and CDR2 YYEEEE. The trim removed 4 bases at V and 4 bases at J, leaving 6 bases unmatched. The length of the CDR3 is 16 residues. The DNA for the CDR3 is TGTGCCAGCAGCGGGGGACTAGCGGACATCACCGGGGAGCTGTTTTTT. Translating it yields CASSGGLADITGELFF.

This sequence joins TRBV19 and TRBJ2-2; D call uncertain. Trimming took off 5 bases at V and 6 bases at J, with 4 bases between the two ends. CDR3 length equals 11 residues. Germline CDR1 LNHDA, CDR2 SQIVND (reference sequence). The CDR3 bases are TGTGCCAGTAGTGGTCCCGGGGAGCTGTTTTTT. Translating it yields CASSGPGELFF.

This chain links TRBV11-3 with TRBJ2-7; tentatively, D is TRBD2 (6 bases). The CDR3 has 14 residues. Deletions cut 2 bases from V and 7 bases from J, with 15 bases between. Looked up from germline, CDR1 is SGHNT and CDR2 is YENEEA. In nucleotides, the CDR3 is TGTGCCAGCAGCTTAACCCTTCGGGCGGGGGAGCAGTACTTC. As protein: CASSLTLRAGEQYF.

In this sample, this clone turned up once. The rearrangement joins TRBV6-1 to TRBJ2-2, with 7 bases lining up with TRBD1. CDR3 length equals 14 residues. CDR1 is MNHNS and CDR2 is SASEGT in the germline V gene. With V trimmed by 6 bases and J by 1 base, 2 bases remained unmatched. The CDR3 region has the DNA TGTGCCAGCAGAGGACAGGTGAACACCGGGGAGCTGTTTTTT. This codes for CASRGQVNTGELFF.

The V and J genes are TRBV25-1 and TRBJ1-1, with D hard to call. In germline, CDR1 is MGHDK, CDR2 SYGVNS. Trimming stripped 10 bases from V and 1 base from J, with 10 bases between. The CDR3 spans 12 residues. For the CDR3, the DNA is TGTGCCACCAGGCGGGGGAACACTGAAGCTTTCTTT. Its protein is CATRRGNTEAFF.

This clone was found a few times. J is TRBJ2-7 and V is TRBV27, with D perhaps matching TRBD2 (6 bases). V was shortened by 5 bases and J by 9 bases, with 23 bases between the two germline ends. CDR1 is MNHEY, CDR2 SMNVEV, per germline (reference sequence). This CDR3 region has 15 residues. The CDR3, as DNA: TGTGCCAGCAGTAATGGGGCGGGGAGGTCTTCGGGGCAGTACTTC. As protein: CASSNGAGRSSGQYF.

V and J are TRBV2 and TRBJ1-1; D gene uncertain. The germline V gene encodes CDR1 SNHLY and CDR2 FYNNEI. The CDR3 is 14 amino acids. V was shortened by 6 bases and J by 5 bases, with 16 bases between the two germline ends. DNA for the CDR3: TGTGCCAGCAGGACCGGCCGCTGGGAAACTGAAGCTTTCTTT. Its translation is CASRTGRWETEAFF.